These 3 T cell receptor beta chains were sequenced from one sample in a study of immune evolution from preneoplasia to lung adenocarcinoma. Assay: immunoSEQ multiplex PCR; the TCRdb copy retains only in-frame clones and omits some. This table holds some 2,300 clones, approximately 81% found once. The sample comprised FFPE invasive lung adenocarcinoma tissue. Source of these receptors: a person aged 55-80 years with invasive lung adenocarcinoma.

A single count supports this clone. At one boundary the junction diverges from the germline segment, which might be a read error. This sequence joins TRBV2 and TRBJ2-7; D unresolved. In germline, CDR1 is SNHLY, CDR2 FYNNEI. The CDR3 covers 11 residues. The CDR3 here is CASSEVFEQYF. CDR3 in DNA: TGTGCCAGCAGTGAAGTGTTCGAGCAGTACTTT.

The chain uses TRBV5-1 and TRBJ2-3; a possible D gene is TRBD1 (5 bases). Per the germline V gene, CDR1 is SGHRS and CDR2 is YFSETQ. The ends were cut back, 0 bases at V and 0 bases at J, with 5 bases in the middle. CDR3 length equals 14 residues. The chain's CDR3 is CASSLGQSTDTQYF. The CDR3 DNA reads TGCGCCAGCAGCTTGGGACAGAGCACAGATACGCAGTATTTT. Full variable domain (outside the CDR3, taken from reference TRBV5-1 and TRBJ2-3): KAGVTQTPRYLIKTRGQQVTLSCSPISGHRSVSWYQQTPGQGLQFLFEYFSETQRNKGNFPGRFSGRQFSNSRSEMNVSTLELGDSALYLCASSLGQSTDTQYFGPGTRLTVL.

The chain employs TRBV27 and TRBJ2-2, with 12 bases lining up with TRBD2. V shed 6 bases and J 1 base; nucleotides not matched to a gene: 3. Germline V lookup: CDR1 MNHEY, CDR2 SMNVEV (reference sequence). This CDR3 region has 16 residues. CDR3 sequence (DNA): TGTGCCAGCAGGCTGGGACTAGCGGGGAACACCGGGGAGCTGTTTTTT. Translated, it gives CASRLGLAGNTGELFF.